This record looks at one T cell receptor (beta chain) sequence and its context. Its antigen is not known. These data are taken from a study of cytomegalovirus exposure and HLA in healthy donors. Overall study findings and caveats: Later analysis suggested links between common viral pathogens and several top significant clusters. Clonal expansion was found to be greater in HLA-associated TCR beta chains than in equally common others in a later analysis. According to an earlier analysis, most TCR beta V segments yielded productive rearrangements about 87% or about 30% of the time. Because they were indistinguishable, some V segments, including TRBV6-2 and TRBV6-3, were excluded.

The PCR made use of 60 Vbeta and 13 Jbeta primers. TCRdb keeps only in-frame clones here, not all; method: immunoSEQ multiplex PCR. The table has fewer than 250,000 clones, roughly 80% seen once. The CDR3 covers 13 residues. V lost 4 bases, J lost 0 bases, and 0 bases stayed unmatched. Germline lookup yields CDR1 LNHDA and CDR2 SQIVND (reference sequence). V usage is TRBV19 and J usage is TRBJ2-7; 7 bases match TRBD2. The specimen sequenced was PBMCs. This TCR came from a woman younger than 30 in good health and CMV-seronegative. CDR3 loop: CASSSGSSYEQYF. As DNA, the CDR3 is TGTGCCAGTAGTAGCGGGAGCTCCTACGAGCAGTACTTC.